These 6 T cell receptor beta chains share one sample of origin, sequenced in a study of response to subunit inactivated influenza vaccine. Using its own MiXCR run on the RT-PCR reads, TCRdb lists one record per CDR3 protein. The sample records around 570,000 distinct CDR3 sequences, approximately 7.6% being singletons. The starting material was PBMCs from blood, obtained 23 months after vaccination. These receptors came from a man aged 50-75 years who received an inactivated influenza vaccine.

This clonotype was seen more than once but under ten times. The chain uses TRBV15 and TRBJ1-2, with TRBD1 matching over 7 bases. In germline, CDR1 is LNHNV, CDR2 YYDKDF (reference sequence). This CDR3 is built from 13 residues. The V gene end was trimmed by 5 bases and the J gene end by 4 bases; junction bases not matched to a gene: 4. The DNA for the CDR3 is TGTGCCACCAGCCCCGGGACAGTCTATGGCTACACCTTC. It translates to CATSPGTVYGYTF. Based on the CDR3 plus reference TRBV15 and TRBJ1-2, the full variable domain is DAMVIQNPRYQVTQFGKPVTLSCSQTLNHNVMYWYQQKSSQAPKLLFHYYDKDFNNEADTPDNFQSRRPNTSFCFLDIRSPGLGDTAMYLCATSPGTVYGYTFGSGTRLTVV.

This clonotype was counted a few times. The gene calls are TRBV20-1 and TRBJ2-3; D remains unclear. Germline CDR1 DFQATT, CDR2 SNEGSKA (reference sequence). The germline V and J ends were trimmed by 3 bases and 0 bases, with 7 bases remaining between them. The CDR3 totals 13 residues. CDR3 amino acids: CSASGISTDTQYF. CDR3 DNA: TGCAGTGCTAGCGGTATAAGCACAGATACGCAGTATTTT.

This clonotype was observed a few times. The chain carries TRBV15 and TRBJ1-1; D possibly corresponds to TRBD1 (5 bases). The CDR3 extends over 15 amino acids. V gave up 0 bases and J gave up 3 bases, with 11 bases separating them. Germline-derived CDR1 and CDR2 are LNHNV and YYDKDF (reference sequence). CDR3 loop: CATSRDLPGYTEAFF. CDR3 sequence (DNA): TGTGCCACCAGCAGAGATCTACCAGGGTACACTGAAGCTTTCTTT.

This rearrangement joins TRBV7-9 to TRBJ2-2; TRBD1 or TRBD2 may be the D gene (5 bases each). Germline loops: CDR1 SEHNR, CDR2 FQNEAQ (reference sequence). V shed 1 base and J shed 6 bases, with 9 bases lying between them. There are 14 residues in the CDR3. The CDR3 sequence: CASSLDLGPGELFF. The CDR3 region has the DNA TGTGCCAGCAGCTTAGACCTGGGACCCGGGGAGCTGTTTTTT.

This clonotype was counted between two and nine times. The chain has TRBV6-5 and TRBJ1-6; 7 positions agree with TRBD1. The V segment lost 4 bases and the J segment 8 bases; nucleotides outside the gene matches: 5. This CDR3 region has 14 residues. CDR1 and CDR2 (germline): MNHEY, SVGAGI. CDR3 in amino acids: CASSLQGDYSPLHF. Here the CDR3 DNA reads TGTGCCAGCAGTTTGCAGGGGGATTATTCACCCCTCCACTTT.

This clonotype was detected only a few times. The chain carries TRBV24-1 and TRBJ2-3; TRBD2 is a possible D gene (6 bases). This CDR3 is 16 amino acids long. CDR1 is KGHDR, CDR2 SFDVKD, per germline. The V and J ends lost 8 bases and 0 bases respectively, with 17 bases between them. This CDR3 reads CATKLGGTTSTDTQYF. The CDR3 coding sequence is TGTGCCACCAAGTTGGGGGGTACAACTAGCACAGATACGCAGTATTTT.